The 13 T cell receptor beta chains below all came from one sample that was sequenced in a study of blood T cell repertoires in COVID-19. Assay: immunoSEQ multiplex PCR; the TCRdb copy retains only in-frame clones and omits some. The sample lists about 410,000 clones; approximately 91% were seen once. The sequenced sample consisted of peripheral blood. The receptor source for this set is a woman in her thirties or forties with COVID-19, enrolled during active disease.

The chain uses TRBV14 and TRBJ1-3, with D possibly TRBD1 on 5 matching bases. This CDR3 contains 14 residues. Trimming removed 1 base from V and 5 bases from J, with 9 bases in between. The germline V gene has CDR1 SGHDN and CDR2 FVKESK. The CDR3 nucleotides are TGTGCCAGCAGCCAAGTAGACAGACGAAACACCATATATTTT. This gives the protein CASSQVDRRNTIYF.

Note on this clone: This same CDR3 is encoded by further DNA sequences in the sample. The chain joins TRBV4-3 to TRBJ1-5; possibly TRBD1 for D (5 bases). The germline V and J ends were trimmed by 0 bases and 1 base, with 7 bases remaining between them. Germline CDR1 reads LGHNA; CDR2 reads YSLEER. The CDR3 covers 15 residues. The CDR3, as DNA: TGCGCCAGCAGCCAAGATGGGGGGAGCAATCAGCCCCAGCATTTT. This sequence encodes CASSQDGGSNQPQHF.

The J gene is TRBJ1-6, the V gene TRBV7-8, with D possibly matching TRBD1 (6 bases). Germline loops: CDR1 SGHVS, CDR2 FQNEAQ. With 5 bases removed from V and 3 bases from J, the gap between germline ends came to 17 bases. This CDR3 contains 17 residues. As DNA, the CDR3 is TGTGCCAGCAGCCTATACTACAGGGAAAGCTATAATTCACCCCTCCACTTT. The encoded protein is CASSLYYRESYNSPLHF.

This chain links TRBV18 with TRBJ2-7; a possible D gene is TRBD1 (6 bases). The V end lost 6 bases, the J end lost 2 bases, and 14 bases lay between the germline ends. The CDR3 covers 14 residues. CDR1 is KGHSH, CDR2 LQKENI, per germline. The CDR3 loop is CASSPGAGAYEQYF. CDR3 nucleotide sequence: TGTGCCAGCTCGCCCGGCGCAGGGGCCTACGAGCAGTACTTC. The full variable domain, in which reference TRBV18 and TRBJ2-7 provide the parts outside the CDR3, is NAGVMQNPRHLVRRRGQEARLRCSPMKGHSHVYWYRQLPEEGLKFMVYLQKENIIDESGMPKERFSAEFPKEGPSILRIQQVVRGDSAAYFCASSPGAGAYEQYFGPGTRLTVT.

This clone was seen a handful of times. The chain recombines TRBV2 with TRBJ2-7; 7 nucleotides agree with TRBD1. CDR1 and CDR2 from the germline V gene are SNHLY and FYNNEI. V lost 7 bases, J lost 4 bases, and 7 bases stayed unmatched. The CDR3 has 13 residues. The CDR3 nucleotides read TGTGCCAGCACCCCCGGGACAGCTTACGAGCAGTACTTC. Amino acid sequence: CASTPGTAYEQYF. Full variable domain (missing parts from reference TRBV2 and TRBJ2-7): EPEVTQTPSHQVTQMGQEVILRCVPISNHLYFYWYRQILGQKVEFLVSFYNNEISEKSEIFDDQFSVERPDGSNFTLKIRSTKLEDSAMYFCASTPGTAYEQYFGPGTRLTVT.

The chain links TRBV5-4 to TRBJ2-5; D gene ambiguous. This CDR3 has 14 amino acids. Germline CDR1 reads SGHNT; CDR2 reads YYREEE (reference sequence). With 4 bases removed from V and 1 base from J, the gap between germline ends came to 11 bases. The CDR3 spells CASSQEPLQETQYF. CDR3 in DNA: TGTGCCAGCAGCCAAGAGCCCCTCCAAGAGACCCAGTACTTC.

CDR3 region: CASSSGRRNTGELFF. Here the CDR3 DNA reads TGTGCCAGCAGTTCTGGGAGGCGGAACACCGGGGAGCTGTTTTTT. The V gene is TRBV5-8, the J gene TRBJ2-2; D might be TRBD2 (6 bases). Per germline, CDR1 SGHTS and CDR2 YDEGEE. CDR3 length: 15 residues. V lost 5 bases and J 1 base, leaving 12 bases between the germline ends.

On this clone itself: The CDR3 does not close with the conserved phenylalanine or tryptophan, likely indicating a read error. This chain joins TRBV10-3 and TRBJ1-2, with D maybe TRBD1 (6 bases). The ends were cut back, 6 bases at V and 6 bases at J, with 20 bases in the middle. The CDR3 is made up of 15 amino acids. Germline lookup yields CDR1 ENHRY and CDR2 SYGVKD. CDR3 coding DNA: TGTGCCATCAGCGGGGCCGGCGGGGGGCCTGATGGCTACACCGTC. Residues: CAISGAGGGPDGYTV.

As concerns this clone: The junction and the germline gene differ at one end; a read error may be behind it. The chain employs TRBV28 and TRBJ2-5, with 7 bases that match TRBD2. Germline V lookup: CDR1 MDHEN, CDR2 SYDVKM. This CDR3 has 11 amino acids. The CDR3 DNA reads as TGTGCCAGCAGTCCCCGGGGGGAGGAGGACTTC. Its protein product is CASSPRGEEDF.

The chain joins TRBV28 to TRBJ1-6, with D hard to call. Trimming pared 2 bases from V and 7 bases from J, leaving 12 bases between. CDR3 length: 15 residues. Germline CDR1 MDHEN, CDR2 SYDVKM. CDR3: CASSLSPDKNSPLHF. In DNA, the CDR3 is TGTGCCAGCAGTTTAAGCCCAGACAAAAATTCACCCCTCCACTTT.

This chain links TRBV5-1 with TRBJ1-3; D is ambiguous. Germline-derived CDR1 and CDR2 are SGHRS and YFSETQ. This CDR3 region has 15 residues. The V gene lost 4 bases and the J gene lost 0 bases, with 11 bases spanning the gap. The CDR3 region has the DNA TGCGCCAGCAGCCGCGGGGTCAACTCTGGAAACACCATATATTTT. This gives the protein CASSRGVNSGNTIYF.

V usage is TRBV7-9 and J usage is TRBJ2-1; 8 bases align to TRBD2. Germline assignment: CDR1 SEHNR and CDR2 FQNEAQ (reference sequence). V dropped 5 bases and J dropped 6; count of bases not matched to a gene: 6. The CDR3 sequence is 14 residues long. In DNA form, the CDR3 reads TGTGCCAGCAGCATGCGGGAGGTACGCAATGAGCAGTTCTTC. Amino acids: CASSMREVRNEQFF.

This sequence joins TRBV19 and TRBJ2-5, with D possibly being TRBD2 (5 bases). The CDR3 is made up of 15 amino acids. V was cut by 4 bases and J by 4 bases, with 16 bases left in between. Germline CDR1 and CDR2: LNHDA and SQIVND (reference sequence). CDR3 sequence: CASSKPGPGSETQYF. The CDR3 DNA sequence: TGTGCCAGTAGTAAACCCGGACCGGGATCAGAGACCCAGTACTTC.